Here is one T cell receptor beta chain with its context. The study ran the assay at deep level. The authors distributed each subset's genomic DNA evenly over several immunoSEQ plates. The quantity of DNA used in unsorted PBMC replicate PCRs was 250 to 350 ng, corresponding to tens of thousands of T cell genomes. Data came from immunoSEQ multiplex PCR; TCRdb stores just in-frame clones and leaves some out. Of roughly 95,000 clones in the sample, about 45% were seen once. Healthy adults negative for HIV, lacking recent acute infections or vaccinations, served as donors. V was pared by 6 bases and J by 2 bases, with 8 bases of the junction left unmatched. Germline-derived CDR1 and CDR2 are MNHEY and SMNVEV (reference sequence). CDR3 size: 15 residues. The data were obtained in a study of shared clonotypes between healthy human individuals.

Source material: PBMCs. The V call is TRBV27, the J call TRBJ2-7; 9 nucleotides align to TRBD1. The sequence was collected from a woman in her thirties or forties in good health. Some clones in this sample may be carry-over from other donors' samples. For the CDR3, the DNA is TGTGCCAGCAGCCCTACCGGGACAGGGACCTACGAGCAGTACTTC. Its translation is CASSPTGTGTYEQYF.